The rows below give T cell receptor beta chains drawn from one sample of a study of T cells after yellow fever vaccination. TCRdb recomputed calls from the 5' RACE reads with MiXCR, one row per CDR3 protein. The data contain under 550,000 distinct CDR3 sequences, around a fifth of them singletons. The starting material was PBMCs, obtained approximately 22 days after the first yellow fever vaccination. These receptors were collected from a man aged 18 to 29 who received the YFV17D yellow fever vaccine. CDR3s include the opening cysteine and the closing phenylalanine or tryptophan. Each record gives: J gene, clone size, D gene, V gene, CDR3 protein, CDR3 DNA. The D gene is left open where the match is weak. A clone size is listed for some rows: how often the clone was seen (once, few, many), or a class if it is expanded.

>TRBJ1-2|.|.|TRBV12-3/TRBV12-4
CASSLSSGRYGYTF
TGTGCCAGCAGTTTATCCTCGGGTCGCTATGGCTACACCTTC
>TRBJ2-3|few|TRBD1|TRBV3-1
CASSQALGQGTDTQYF
TGTGCCAGCAGCCAAGCCTTGGGACAGGGGACAGATACGCAGTATTTT
>TRBJ1-1|few|.|TRBV5-8
CAKDRGLGTEAFF
TGTGCCAAAGATCGGGGGCTGGGCACTGAAGCTTTCTTT
>TRBJ1-5|many|.|TRBV5-5
CASSPVSFNQPQHF
TGTGCCAGCAGTCCCGTTTCCTTCAATCAGCCCCAGCATTTT
>TRBJ2-1|.|.|TRBV9
CASTRDSYNEQFF
TGTGCCAGCACCAGGGACTCCTACAATGAGCAGTTCTTC
>TRBJ1-6|.|TRBD1|TRBV13
CASSPSTGGNSPLHF
TGTGCCAGCAGCCCCTCAACAGGGGGAAATTCACCCCTCCACTTT
>TRBJ1-6|.|.|TRBV20-1
CSAKSSYNSPLHF
TGCAGTGCTAAGAGCTCCTATAATTCACCCCTCCACTTT
>TRBJ2-2|.|TRBD2|TRBV20-1
CSAKSGGASGELFF
TGCAGTGCTAAGAGCGGGGGGGCCTCCGGGGAGCTGTTTTTT
>TRBJ2-3|.|.|TRBV5-4
CASSSSGTSTDTQYF
TGTGCCAGCAGCTCCAGCGGAACTAGCACAGATACGCAGTATTTT
>TRBJ1-1|few|TRBD1|TRBV7-9
CASSLAKGQGAFF
TGTGCCAGCAGCTTAGCGAAGGGACAGGGAGCTTTCTTT
>TRBJ2-5|few|.|TRBV2
CASSDLETQYF
TGTGCCAGCAGTGATCTCGAGACCCAGTACTTC
>TRBJ1-5|few|.|TRBV6-2/TRBV6-3
CASSYGFSNQPQHF
TGTGCCAGCAGTTACGGTTTTAGCAATCAGCCCCAGCATTTT
>TRBJ2-3|.|.|TRBV29-1
CSVEDRAGTSTDTQYF
TGCAGCGTTGAAGATCGGGCGGGTACTAGCACAGATACGCAGTATTTT
>TRBJ1-5|many|.|TRBV10-3
CAISESRGWHQPQHF
TGTGCCATCAGTGAGTCAAGGGGTTGGCATCAGCCCCAGCATTTT
>TRBJ1-5|few|.|TRBV19
CASSRANPNQPQHF
TGTGCCAGTAGTCGAGCAAACCCTAATCAGCCCCAGCATTTT
>TRBJ1-1|.|.|TRBV20-1
CSAATARAFF
TGCAGTGCTGCAACGGCCCGAGCTTTCTTT
>TRBJ2-5|.|TRBD1|TRBV19
CASNPGQRYQETQYF
TGTGCCAGTAATCCGGGACAGAGGTACCAAGAGACCCAGTACTTC
>TRBJ1-1|.|.|TRBV7-9
CASSRGASNTEAFF
TGTGCCAGCAGCCGAGGGGCATCGAACACTGAAGCTTTCTTT
>TRBJ2-5|few|.|TRBV7-2
CASSPDWVRETQYF
TGTGCCAGCAGCCCCGACTGGGTCCGGGAGACCCAGTACTTC
>TRBJ1-5|.|.|TRBV2
CASSTDRTSQPQHF
TGTGCCAGCAGCACCGACAGGACGTCTCAGCCCCAGCATTTT
>TRBJ2-7|few|TRBD2|TRBV20-1
CSAKTPSGGIPEQYF
TGCAGTGCTAAAACTCCTAGCGGGGGTATCCCTGAGCAGTACTTC
>TRBJ2-7|few|.|TRBV5-1
CASSPRPNDYEQYF
TGCGCCAGCAGCCCCCGTCCTAACGACTACGAGCAGTACTTC
>TRBJ2-3|.|.|TRBV19
CASSILAGEADTQYF
TGTGCCAGTAGTATTCTCGCAGGTGAAGCAGATACGCAGTATTTT
>TRBJ2-5|.|.|TRBV29-1
CSVGRAVTGRETQYF
TGCAGCGTCGGTCGCGCGGTCACTGGGCGGGAGACCCAGTACTTC
>TRBJ1-1|few|.|TRBV12-3/TRBV12-4
CASSLLTGRAFF
TGTGCCAGCAGTTTACTCACAGGGAGAGCTTTCTTT
>TRBJ2-2|.|.|TRBV9
CASSAPPSGGQFANTGELFF
TGTGCCAGCAGCGCTCCCCCCTCAGGAGGGCAGTTCGCGAACACCGGGGAGCTGTTTTTT
>TRBJ2-3|.|TRBD2|TRBV5-1
CASSLQRGRTDTQYF
TGCGCCAGCAGCTTGCAGCGGGGGCGCACAGATACGCAGTATTTT
>TRBJ2-1|.|.|TRBV7-3
CASSLYGFNEQFF
TGTGCCAGCAGCTTATACGGATTCAATGAGCAGTTCTTC
>TRBJ2-7|.|.|TRBV7-2
CASSRLGHEQYF
TGTGCCAGCAGCCGACTGGGCCACGAGCAGTACTTC
>TRBJ2-7|few|.|TRBV7-2
CASSPRLYEQYF
TGTGCCAGCAGCCCAAGGTTATACGAGCAGTACTTC
>TRBJ1-2|once|.|TRBV5-1
CASTWGYDYGYTF
TGCGCCAGCACCTGGGGGTATGACTATGGCTACACCTTC
>TRBJ2-3|few|.|TRBV7-9
CASSLARINTQYF
TGTGCCAGCAGCTTAGCCCGAATAAATACGCAGTATTTT
>TRBJ2-5|few|.|TRBV28
CASTNSGWQGQETQYF
TGTGCCAGCACCAACTCCGGGTGGCAGGGGCAAGAGACCCAGTACTTC
>TRBJ2-1|few|.|TRBV20-1
CSARARGSYNEQFF
TGCAGTGCTAGAGCCCGAGGCTCCTACAATGAGCAGTTCTTC
>TRBJ2-5|.|.|TRBV2
CASRELHMGSKTQYF
TGTGCCAGCAGGGAACTGCACATGGGGAGTAAGACCCAGTACTTC
>TRBJ1-1|.|TRBD1|TRBV6-1
CASTLGTGLTEAFF
TGTGCCAGCACCCTAGGGACAGGGCTCACTGAAGCTTTCTTT
>TRBJ1-4|.|TRBD1|TRBV2
CASSPTGRSEKLFF
TGTGCCAGCAGCCCGACAGGGAGGAGCGAAAAACTGTTTTTT
>TRBJ2-3|.|.|TRBV10-3
CAISEGTGTDTQYF
TGTGCCATCAGTGAAGGTACAGGGACAGATACGCAGTATTTT
>TRBJ1-1|few|.|TRBV28
CASTSHGGTSTEAFF
TGTGCCAGCACATCCCATGGGGGAACGAGTACTGAAGCTTTCTTT
>TRBJ2-7|.|.|TRBV6-2/TRBV6-3
CASSYGMAYEQYF
TGTGCCAGCAGTTACGGGATGGCCTACGAGCAGTACTTC
>TRBJ2-1|.|.|TRBV27
CASSPREVPGDEQFF
TGTGCCAGCAGTCCCAGGGAGGTACCCGGCGATGAGCAGTTCTTC
>TRBJ2-5|few|.|TRBV9
CASSVQAEFQETQYF
TGTGCCAGCAGCGTGCAAGCGGAGTTCCAAGAGACCCAGTACTTC
>TRBJ2-1|few|.|TRBV7-2
CASSLGGAAWKFF
TGTGCCAGCAGCTTAGGGGGGGCTGCGTGGAAGTTCTTC
>TRBJ2-7|.|TRBD2|TRBV11-2
CASSLVWTSGGTSYEQYF
TGTGCCAGCAGCTTAGTCTGGACTAGCGGGGGGACGTCCTACGAGCAGTACTTC
>TRBJ2-2|.|.|TRBV7-2
CASSPPVSTGELFF
TGTGCCAGCAGCCCCCCCGTAAGCACCGGGGAGCTGTTTTTT
>TRBJ2-1|many|.|TRBV6-5
CASSYSTSWAARYNEQFF
TGTGCCAGCAGTTACTCGACGAGCTGGGCTGCCCGATACAATGAGCAGTTCTTC
>TRBJ2-5|few|TRBD2|TRBV14
CASSRRLAGGPRETQYF
TGTGCCAGCAGCCGAAGACTAGCGGGGGGGCCGCGGGAGACCCAGTACTTC
>TRBJ1-1|.|.|TRBV12-3/TRBV12-4
CASSSNLPGSYTEAFF
TGTGCCAGCAGTTCCAATTTGCCAGGGTCGTATACTGAAGCTTTCTTT
>TRBJ2-1|.|TRBD1|TRBV19
CASTPDRGGNEQFF
TGTGCCAGTACCCCGGACAGGGGAGGCAATGAGCAGTTCTTC
>TRBJ2-3|.|.|TRBV18
CASSPEVGGTNTQYF
TGTGCCAGCTCACCCGAGGTGGGGGGCACAAATACGCAGTATTTT
>TRBJ2-4|few|.|TRBV4-1
CASSQEAGYKNIQYF
TGCGCCAGCAGCCAAGAGGCCGGGTACAAAAACATTCAGTACTTC
>TRBJ2-2|.|.|TRBV18
CASSPNSASSGELFF
TGTGCCAGCTCACCTAACAGCGCTTCGTCCGGGGAGCTGTTTTTT
>TRBJ1-4|.|.|TRBV6-5
CASSYGEGSDEKLFF
TGTGCCAGCAGTTACGGAGAGGGGTCAGATGAAAAACTGTTTTTT
>TRBJ1-5|many|TRBD1|TRBV12-3/TRBV12-4
CASSFGTGSTQPQHF
TGTGCCAGCAGTTTTGGGACAGGGTCCACTCAGCCCCAGCATTTT
>TRBJ2-1|few|.|TRBV18
CASSPYQGPAYNEQFF
TGTGCCAGCTCACCATATCAGGGGCCGGCCTACAATGAGCAGTTCTTC
>TRBJ1-1|few|.|TRBV12-3/TRBV12-4
CASSLLRRTEAFF
TGTGCCAGCAGTTTATTGCGGCGAACTGAAGCTTTCTTT
>TRBJ2-4|.|TRBD1|TRBV6-5
CASSYPRQGGGKNIQYF
TGTGCCAGCAGTTACCCTAGACAGGGGGGTGGCAAAAACATTCAGTACTTC
>TRBJ1-1|.|TRBD1|TRBV9
CASSVTGAVNTEAFF
TGTGCCAGCAGCGTAACAGGGGCTGTGAACACTGAAGCTTTCTTT